This is a list of T cell receptor beta chains from one sample in a study of T cell repertoires in cytomegalovirus infection. Via MiXCR, TCRdb re-called the reads, giving one row per CDR3 protein. The sample holds about 260,000 distinct CDR3 sequences, around 15% seen once. Sequencing was done on a sample of PBMCs. The receptors were gathered from a human donor in good health (CMV status not recorded). Some clones in this sample may be carry-over from other donors' samples. The CDR3 runs from the conserved cysteine through the conserved F or W. A D gene is named only where the DNA matches it firmly. A clone size is listed for some rows: how often the clone was seen (once, few, many), or a class if it is expanded.

clone_size j_call v_call d_call cdr3_nt cdr3_aa
NA TRBJ2-7 TRBV2 TRBD2 TGTGCCAGCAGGACCCAGGTAGCGGGAAACTACGAGCAGTACTTC CASRTQVAGNYEQYF
many TRBJ2-5 TRBV12-3/TRBV12-4 NA TGTGCCAGCAGTTTAGGGGCGGGGACGGGCCAAGAGACCCAGTACTTC CASSLGAGTGQETQYF
few TRBJ1-2 TRBV29-1 NA TGCAGCGTTGTTTCGGACCCTCTGAGGCTTTATGGCTACACCTTC CSVVSDPLRLYGYTF
NA TRBJ1-1 TRBV28 NA TGTGCCAGCAGTTTTCAGAGGGCTGCTGAAGCTTTCTTT CASSFQRAAEAFF
few TRBJ2-7 TRBV4-1 NA TGCGCCAGCAGCCAAGAATATGGGACCTACGAGCAGTACTTC CASSQEYGTYEQYF
many TRBJ2-1 TRBV7-2 NA TGTGCCAGCAGCTTATCAGTTGAGCAGTTCTTC CASSLSVEQFF
NA TRBJ2-7 TRBV18 TRBD2 TGTGCCAGCTCACCACCCCGGACAAGTGGAGGGAGGGCCGTTTACCACGAGCAGTACTTC CASSPPRTSGGRAVYHEQYF
NA TRBJ1-6 TRBV5-6 TRBD1 TGTGCCAGCAGCTCCCCGGGACAGGGATACTCACCCCTCCACTTT CASSSPGQGYSPLHF
many TRBJ1-1 TRBV20-1 NA TGCAGTGCTAGAGATACGGGGGACACTGAAGCTTTCTTT CSARDTGDTEAFF
many TRBJ2-1 TRBV7-9 NA TGTGCCAGCAGCGCAGAATACAATGAGCAGTTCTTC CASSAEYNEQFF
many TRBJ2-2 TRBV7-2 NA TGTGCCAGCAGCTTAACCGGCGGAACCGGGGAGCTGTTTTTT CASSLTGGTGELFF
NA TRBJ2-3 TRBV4-1 TRBD1 TGCGCCAGCAGCGCCGGAGACAGGGACGCAGATACGCAGTATTTT CASSAGDRDADTQYF
once TRBJ2-5 TRBV6-5 TRBD2 TGTGCCAGCAGTTACTCGACTAGCGGAGAGACCCAGTACTTC CASSYSTSGETQYF
NA TRBJ2-7 TRBV4-1 TRBD1 TGCGCCAGCAGCATGCCGCCTCCTGGGACAGGGGGTTCTATCTACGAGCAGTACTTC CASSMPPPGTGGSIYEQYF
NA TRBJ2-5 TRBV20-1 NA TGCAGTGCTCCTCGCTTGGGGAGGCGAGAGACCCAGTACTTC CSAPRLGRRETQYF
few TRBJ1-2 TRBV7-2 NA TGTGCCAGCAGCCCAGGGTCCCAGCAGGTTGGCGGCTACACCTTC CASSPGSQQVGGYTF
few TRBJ2-2 TRBV11-3 TRBD2 TGTGCCAGCAGCCCTCGTCGACTAGCGGAAAACACCGGGGAGCTGTTTTTT CASSPRRLAENTGELFF
many TRBJ2-6 TRBV7-3 NA TGTGCCAGCAGCAGAGCACCTGGGGCCAACGTCCTGACTTTC CASSRAPGANVLTF
many TRBJ2-1 TRBV10-3 TRBD1 TGTGCCATCAGTGGCAGCAGGGGGCGAGGGCAGTTCTTC CAISGSRGRGQFF
few TRBJ2-3 TRBV20-1 NA TGCAGTGCTGAGGGTAGGGGACTTAGCACAGATACGCAGTATTTT CSAEGRGLSTDTQYF
NA TRBJ2-1 TRBV20-1 NA TGCAGTGCTGCACACAATGAGCAGTTCTTC CSAAHNEQFF
NA TRBJ2-3 TRBV7-2 NA TGTGCCAGCAGCTTTAGGGTGGGCAGCACAGATACGCAGTATTTT CASSFRVGSTDTQYF
NA TRBJ2-1 TRBV18 TRBD1 TGTGCCAGCTCGCGACAGGGCACTGGCAATGAGCAGTTCTTC CASSRQGTGNEQFF
NA TRBJ2-1 TRBV5-1 TRBD2 TGCGCCAGCAGCTTGCCCTTACTAGCGGGGGCCCTCAATGAGCAGTTCTTC CASSLPLLAGALNEQFF
many TRBJ1-1 TRBV5-6 NA TGTGCCAGCAGCTTGTCCGCAGTGGGGAGTATTGAAGCTTTCTTT CASSLSAVGSIEAFF
NA TRBJ1-1 TRBV11-2 NA TGTGCCAGCTCAAGCAGGGTAGGCACTGAAGCTTTCTTT CASSSRVGTEAFF
many TRBJ2-5 TRBV20-1 TRBD1 TGCAGTGCTCTAAGGACAGGGACCGGGGAGACCCAGTACTTC CSALRTGTGETQYF
many TRBJ1-1 TRBV7-2 NA TGTGCCAGCAGCCCAGAAGCAGGGAACACTGAAGCTTTCTTT CASSPEAGNTEAFF
few TRBJ2-6 TRBV2 NA TGTGCCAGCGCCCGTAGAGGCTCTGGGGCCAACGTCCTGACTTTC CASARRGSGANVLTF
many TRBJ2-1 TRBV12-3/TRBV12-4 TRBD1 TGTGCCAGCAGTTTAGTACAGGGGGCCCACAATGAGCAGTTCTTC CASSLVQGAHNEQFF
few TRBJ1-2 TRBV29-1 NA TGCAGCACCCCAACCGGGAACTATGGCTACACCTTC CSTPTGNYGYTF
NA TRBJ1-1 TRBV7-2 NA TGTGCCAGCCTCCTAGGGGGGTCGACAGTGAAGGGCACTGAAGCTTTCTTT CASLLGGSTVKGTEAFF
NA TRBJ1-1 TRBV20-1 TRBD1 TGCAGTGCTATTAAGGGGACAGGGGGTTATGGGACTGAAGCTTTCTTT CSAIKGTGGYGTEAFF
NA TRBJ1-1 TRBV7-9 NA TGTGCCAGCCTTACCGGGATGAACACTGAAGCTTTCTTT CASLTGMNTEAFF
many TRBJ2-1 TRBV7-8 NA TGTGCCAGCAGCTTAGCGTATTCCCGGGACTCAAGCACCCTGAGCTCCTACAATGAGCAGTTCTTC CASSLAYSRDSSTLSSYNEQFF
many TRBJ2-5 TRBV6-1 TRBD1 TGTGCCAGCAGTGAGGGGACAGGCGAGACCCAGTACTTC CASSEGTGETQYF
NA TRBJ1-2 TRBV2 NA TGTGCCAGCTCGCAGGGCAGGAGCCCTAACTATGGCTACACCTTC CASSQGRSPNYGYTF
once TRBJ2-2 TRBV6-5 TRBD2 TGTGCCAGCAGGGTAACGGGAGGTAACACCGGGGAGCTGTTTTTT CASRVTGGNTGELFF
NA TRBJ2-6 TRBV4-3 NA TGCGCCAGCAGCCACACGGGACCAAGAAGCTCTGGGGCCAACGTCCTGACTTTC CASSHTGPRSSGANVLTF
many TRBJ1-1 TRBV10-3 NA TGTGCCATCAGTGCAAGGGACATTGAGAACACTGAAGCTTTCTTT CAISARDIENTEAFF
few TRBJ1-1 TRBV7-6 NA TGTGCCGGGGTTGGGGGCCGCAACACTGAAGCTTTCTTT CAGVGGRNTEAFF
many TRBJ1-2 TRBV7-2 NA TGTGCCAGCAGCTTAGGGAACAGAGGCTATGGCTACACCTTC CASSLGNRGYGYTF
NA TRBJ2-5 TRBV24-1 NA TGTGCCACCAGTGATTCCGGGACAAGGTACCAAGAGACCCAGTACTTC CATSDSGTRYQETQYF
many TRBJ2-1 TRBV6-4 NA TGTGCCAGCAGTGACGGCAGCTACAATGAGCAGTTCTTC CASSDGSYNEQFF
many TRBJ1-5 TRBV2 NA TGTGCCAGCAGTCCAAGACAGGCAACCACCAATCAGCCCCAGCATTTT CASSPRQATTNQPQHF
NA TRBJ2-5 TRBV29-1 TRBD2 TGCAGCGTTCTTGCCGGGGGGCAAGAGACCCAGTACTTC CSVLAGGQETQYF
NA TRBJ2-1 TRBV6-2/TRBV6-3 NA TGTGCCAGCAGTCTACTCGCGGAGGGGGCCTACAATGAGCAGTTCTTC CASSLLAEGAYNEQFF
many TRBJ2-2 TRBV7-9 TRBD2 TGTGCCAGCAGCTTATCTGGACTAGTCAGCGGGGAGCTGTTTTTT CASSLSGLVSGELFF
NA TRBJ1-2 TRBV12-3/TRBV12-4 NA TGTGCCAGCAGTTTATATATGTATGGCTACACCTTC CASSLYMYGYTF
NA TRBJ2-7 TRBV18 TRBD1 TGTGCCAGCTCACAATTGGACAGGGCGAGAAACGAGCAGTACTTC CASSQLDRARNEQYF
few TRBJ1-1 TRBV29-1 NA TGCAGCGCTCTCGGCAGGGCGGGAGCTTTCTTT CSALGRAGAFF
many TRBJ2-3 TRBV20-1 TRBD2 TGCAGTGCTAGACCCGGGACTAGCGGGCGAGATACGCAGTATTTT CSARPGTSGRDTQYF
many TRBJ2-7 TRBV25-1 NA TGTGCCAGCAGTGCCGCGACACTCTCCTACGAGCAGTACTTC CASSAATLSYEQYF
many TRBJ2-5 TRBV7-3 NA TGTGCCAGCAGCCGGTCCGGGGGACAAGAGACCCAGTACTTC CASSRSGGQETQYF
few TRBJ1-2 TRBV11-2 NA TGTGCCAGCAGCTGGGACAAGACCTATGGCTACACCTTC CASSWDKTYGYTF
NA TRBJ2-1 TRBV10-3 NA TGTGCCATCAGAACGGGGGCTGGGGGTAATGAGCAGTTCTTC CAIRTGAGGNEQFF
many TRBJ2-5 TRBV10-3 NA TGTGCCATCAGTGAGTCCCGGGACGGGGAAGAGACCCAGTACTTC CAISESRDGEETQYF
NA TRBJ2-1 TRBV20-1 NA TGCAGTGCTACCGAGGACGGTCCCGGGGTCTACAATGAGCAGTTCTTC CSATEDGPGVYNEQFF
few TRBJ1-1 TRBV2 TRBD1 TGTGCCAGCAAAAGACAGGGGGCGGGTGAAGCTTTCTTT CASKRQGAGEAFF